The 25 T cell receptor beta chains listed next were all sequenced from one sample in a study of response to subunit inactivated influenza vaccine. TCRdb re-called the RT-PCR reads with MiXCR, one entry per CDR3 protein. The table records some 570,000 distinct CDR3 sequences, about 11% of them present only once. This same sample was also taken into another study, of T cells expressing NK-cell markers. This second study says: Libraries used 5'RACE template switching adding universal primer site and UMIs.

The sequenced sample was PBMCs from blood, obtained on the day of vaccination. These receptors all stem from a man aged 45-65 years who received an inactivated influenza vaccine.

This clonotype came up a few times. The chain carries TRBV25-1 and TRBJ2-3; TRBD2 might be the D (6 bases). Germline V gives CDR1 MGHDK, CDR2 SYGVNS. The CDR3 is 16 amino acids. V was clipped by 1 base and J by 2 bases, with 13 bases between them. The CDR3 loop is CASSESWLATTDTQYF. The CDR3 nucleotides read TGTGCCAGCAGTGAATCTTGGCTAGCGACCACAGATACGCAGTATTTT.

There are a few counts of this clonotype. This sequence joins TRBV5-1 and TRBJ2-2; D ambiguous. Trimming took off 0 bases at V and 3 bases at J, with 12 bases between the two ends. This CDR3 is built from 16 residues. Germline V CDR1 and CDR2: SGHRS, YFSETQ. The CDR3 is CASSLVGRSYTGELFF. The CDR3 coding sequence is TGCGCCAGCAGCTTGGTAGGCAGATCTTACACCGGGGAGCTGTTTTTT. Together with reference TRBV5-1 and TRBJ2-2, the CDR3 gives the full variable domain: KAGVTQTPRYLIKTRGQQVTLSCSPISGHRSVSWYQQTPGQGLQFLFEYFSETQRNKGNFPGRFSGRQFSNSRSEMNVSTLELGDSALYLCASSLVGRSYTGELFFGEGSRLTVL.

This chain uses TRBV5-6 with TRBJ2-2; D might be TRBD1 (6 bases). The V end lost 2 bases, the J end lost 7 bases, and 12 bases lay between the germline ends. Germline values: CDR1 SGHDT, CDR2 YYEEEE. The CDR3 length is 14 residues. The CDR3 sequence is CASSFWGQSGELFF. The DNA of the CDR3 is TGTGCCAGCAGCTTTTGGGGGCAAAGCGGGGAGCTGTTTTTT.

This clonotype was picked up many times. V usage is TRBV29-1 and J usage is TRBJ2-2, with 10 bases fitting TRBD2. The germline V gene encodes CDR1 SQVTM and CDR2 ANQGSEA. CDR3 length: 15 residues. Trimming took 4 bases from V and 4 from J; bases not matched to a gene: 6. CDR3 protein: CSVVLERGGTGELFF. The CDR3 coding sequence is TGCAGCGTTGTTCTTGAGCGGGGGGGCACCGGGGAGCTGTTTTTT.

This clonotype has only a few counts. The J gene is TRBJ1-1, the V gene TRBV18; D may be TRBD1 (5 bases). The ends were cut back, 3 bases at V and 1 base at J, with 15 bases in the middle. The germline CDR1 and CDR2 sequences are KGHSH and LQKENI. CDR3 length equals 16 residues. CDR3 sequence: CASSPLVGVGNTEAFF. DNA of the CDR3: TGTGCCAGCTCACCCCTAGTAGGGGTAGGGAACACTGAAGCTTTCTTT.

The chain recombines TRBV20-1 with TRBJ2-7, with D unclear. The V gene lost 1 base and the J gene lost 3 bases, with 10 bases spanning the gap. CDR1 and CDR2 from the germline V gene are DFQATT and SNEGSKA (reference sequence). CDR3 length: 13 residues. CDR3 sequence reads: CSARASRHYEQYF. For the CDR3, the DNA is TGCAGTGCTAGAGCCTCCAGGCACTACGAGCAGTACTTC.

This clonotype was picked up a small number of times. The V gene is TRBV9, the J gene TRBJ2-1; 8 nucleotides line up with TRBD2. CDR1 and CDR2 from the germline V gene are SGDLS and YYNGEE. After removal of 4 bases from V and 4 bases from J, the junction contained 10 bases not matched to a gene. CDR3 length: 16 amino acids. CDR3 in amino acids: CASSPTGGGTYNEQFF. The CDR3 DNA follows: TGTGCCAGCAGCCCAACCGGCGGGGGGACGTACAATGAGCAGTTCTTC.

The sample holds a few counts of this clonotype. The chain joins TRBV20-1 to TRBJ2-7; unclear D gene. V lost 1 base to trimming and J lost 0 bases, with 7 bases between them. CDR3 size: 13 residues. CDR1 is DFQATT and CDR2 is SNEGSKA in the germline V gene (reference sequence). CDR3 in DNA: TGCAGTGCTAGAGCAGGCCTCTCCTACGAGCAGTACTTC. Encoded protein: CSARAGLSYEQYF.

This clonotype turned up a few times. This chain uses TRBV20-1 with TRBJ1-6; 7 bases line up with TRBD1. The CDR3 consists of 13 residues. Germline V CDR1 and CDR2: DFQATT, SNEGSKA (reference sequence). Trimming took 6 bases from V and 9 from J; bases not matched to a gene: 8. The CDR3 here is CSANGQESSPLHF. CDR3 nucleotides: TGCAGTGCAAATGGACAGGAATCTTCACCCCTCCACTTT.

This clonotype was observed a few times. The V gene is TRBV5-5, the J gene TRBJ1-1, with a weak D call TRBD1 (6 bases). Germline values: CDR1 SGHKS, CDR2 YYEKEE (reference sequence). This CDR3 is built from 15 residues. V lost 5 bases and J lost 4, with 18 bases in between. The chain's CDR3 is CASSSAGEGGTEAFF. The CDR3, as DNA: TGTGCCAGCAGTTCCGCCGGGGAGGGGGGCACTGAAGCTTTCTTT.

The chain combines TRBV30 with TRBJ2-5; D gene ambiguous. CDR1 is GTSNPN and CDR2 is SVGIG in the germline V gene (reference sequence). V was trimmed by 4 bases and J by 0 bases, leaving 12 bases between them. CDR3 length equals 14 residues. Here the CDR3 reads CAWKATLYQETQYF. CDR3 DNA sequence: TGTGCCTGGAAGGCAACGCTCTACCAAGAGACCCAGTACTTC.

The genes are TRBV20-1 and TRBJ1-1; the D is unclear. CDR1 and CDR2 (germline): DFQATT, SNEGSKA (reference sequence). The CDR3 totals 14 residues. V lost 5 bases to trimming and J lost 2 bases, with 15 bases between them. CDR3 loop: CSAYRPGVNTEAFF. The CDR3 region has the DNA TGCAGTGCTTACCGCCCGGGAGTTAACACTGAAGCTTTCTTT.

There are many counts of this clonotype. This rearrangement joins TRBV28 to TRBJ2-2, with 8 bases fitting TRBD2. This CDR3 region has 15 residues. V lost 8 bases and J lost 1; bases outside the gene matches: 6. CDR1 MDHEN and CDR2 SYDVKM come from the germline V gene. CDR3 loop: CASSGGPMNTGELFF. CDR3 in DNA: TGTGCCAGCTCGGGGGGGCCCATGAACACCGGGGAGCTGTTTTTT. The full variable domain, with the rest looked up from reference TRBV28 and TRBJ2-2, is DVKVTQSSRYLVKRTGEKVFLECVQDMDHENMFWYRQDPGLGLRLIYFSYDVKMKEKGDIPEGYSVSREKKERFSLILESASTNQTSMYLCASSGGPMNTGELFFGEGSRLTVL.

This rearrangement joins TRBV7-2 to TRBJ2-5; the match to TRBD1 covers 9 bases. Germline lookup yields CDR1 SGHTA and CDR2 FQGNSA. The CDR3 has 15 residues. V lost 3 bases, J lost 4 bases, and 6 bases stayed unmatched. CDR3 sequence: CASSFQYRGRETQYF. The CDR3 nucleotides are TGTGCCAGCAGCTTTCAGTACAGGGGGCGAGAGACCCAGTACTTC.

The J gene is TRBJ2-5, the V gene TRBV4-1; the match to TRBD1 covers 7 bases. The CDR3 covers 16 residues. The germline gives CDR1 MGHRA, CDR2 YSYEKL. The ends lost 1 base at V and 14 bases at J; junction bases unmatched: 19. CDR3 protein: CASSQALDRVKYHPYF. DNA of the CDR3: TGCGCCAGCAGCCAAGCCCTTGACAGGGTGAAATACCACCCATACTTC.

This clonotype was observed a few times. The chain recombines TRBV5-5 with TRBJ1-1; no clear D. V shed 0 bases and J shed 0 bases, with 6 bases lying between them. The CDR3 runs to 14 residues. The germline gives CDR1 SGHKS, CDR2 YYEKEE (reference sequence). In DNA form, the CDR3 reads TGTGCCAGCAGCTTGGGCAACCTGAACACTGAAGCTTTCTTT. Translating it yields CASSLGNLNTEAFF.

V usage is TRBV11-2 and J usage is TRBJ1-2; the D is unclear. Between the trimmed V and J ends, which lost 5 bases and 4 bases, there was a span of 11 bases. The CDR3 extends over 13 amino acids. In germline, CDR1 is SGHAT, CDR2 FQNNGV. The CDR3 sequence: CASSTGRTYGYTF. The CDR3 nucleotides read TGTGCCAGCAGCACCGGACGGACCTATGGCTACACCTTC.

In nucleotides, the CDR3 is TGCAGCGTTGAAGTGACTGTGGGGGAGCTGTTTTTT. As protein: CSVEVTVGELFF. The chain joins TRBV29-1 to TRBJ2-2, with D unclear. Germline CDR1 and CDR2: SQVTM and ANQGSEA. This CDR3 has 12 residues. Trimming took off 1 base at V and 8 bases at J, with 8 bases between the two ends.

Many counts were recorded for this clonotype. CDR3 protein: CASKDPSSTDTQYF. The CDR3 DNA sequence: TGCGCCAGCAAGGACCCCTCAAGCACAGATACGCAGTATTTT. The rearrangement uses TRBV5-1 and TRBJ2-3, with D unresolved. This CDR3 is 14 amino acids long. V lost 6 bases, J lost 0 bases, and 11 bases lay in between. Germline V gene data show CDR1 as SGHRS and CDR2 as YFSETQ.

The chain uses TRBV30 and TRBJ2-7; possibly TRBD2 for D (6 bases). V shed 2 bases and J shed 2 bases, with 16 bases lying between them. Per the germline V gene, CDR1 is GTSNPN and CDR2 is SVGIG (reference sequence). The CDR3 is 15 residues long. CDR3 sequence reads: CAWSPGGTGAYEQYF. Written as DNA, the CDR3 is TGTGCCTGGAGTCCTGGGGGGACCGGCGCCTACGAGCAGTACTTC.

This clonotype occurred a few times. The V call is TRBV20-1, the J call TRBJ2-1; TRBD1 matches at 8 bases. Germline trimming cut 3 bases from V and 2 bases from J; bases unmatched to any gene: 6. This CDR3 region has 15 residues. Germline V gene sequence: CDR1 DFQATT, CDR2 SNEGSKA (reference sequence). The CDR3 DNA follows: TGCAGTGCTAGGCCCGACAGGGGCCCCTACAATGAGCAGTTCTTC. It yields the protein CSARPDRGPYNEQFF.

This chain joins TRBV12-3 or TRBV12-4 and TRBJ2-5, with 8 bases aligning to TRBD1. V was clipped by 8 bases and J by 5 bases; unmatched bases: 10. The CDR3 covers 14 residues. The CDR3 DNA reads TGTGCCAGCCGACCCGACAGGGGCAGGGAGACCCAGTACTTC. Its translation: CASRPDRGRETQYF.

This clonotype was detected only a few times. The chain employs TRBV6-1 and TRBJ2-1; D is perhaps TRBD2 (5 bases). CDR3 size: 16 residues. Trimming pared 7 bases from V and 9 bases from J, leaving 25 bases between. Germline V gene data show CDR1 as MNHNS and CDR2 as SASEGT. The CDR3 here is CASTNAPGVRGREQFF. CDR3 in DNA: TGTGCCAGCACCAACGCCCCAGGAGTTCGAGGGCGTGAGCAGTTCTTC.

The V call is TRBV27, the J call TRBJ2-1; D not certain. Trimming took 5 bases from V and 3 from J, leaving 11 bases between them. Germline V gene sequence: CDR1 MNHEY, CDR2 SMNVEV (reference sequence). The CDR3 extends over 14 amino acids. The CDR3 reads CASSTLGYYNEQFF. The CDR3 DNA follows: TGTGCCAGCAGTACATTGGGGTACTACAATGAGCAGTTCTTC.

This clonotype was counted a few times. The CDR3 DNA reads as TGTGCCAGCTCAACCGGCGGGACAGGGACCAATGAAAAACTGTTTTTT. This codes for CASSTGGTGTNEKLFF. This chain joins TRBV18 and TRBJ1-4; 9 bases are a match to TRBD1. V dropped 5 bases and J dropped 5; count of bases not matched to a gene: 9. The CDR3 is made up of 16 amino acids. CDR1 is KGHSH and CDR2 is LQKENI in the germline V gene.